These 19 T cell receptor beta chains were sequenced from one sample in a study of shared clonotypes between healthy human individuals. Repertoires were generated with immunoSEQ multiplex PCR, while TCRdb's copy carries only in-frame clones and drops some. The table includes about 1 million clones, 60% to 80% detected once. Sequenced input: memory CD4+ T cells sorted from blood. The subset was: CD45RA-negative fraction. The receptor source for this set is a man between 18 and 35 years old in good health.

Regarding this clone: The same CDR3 is also encoded by other DNA sequences in this sample. J is TRBJ2-5 and V is TRBV18; TRBD1 is a possible D gene (6 bases). The germline CDR1 and CDR2 sequences are KGHSH and LQKENI. V was trimmed by 2 bases and J by 5 bases, leaving 9 bases between them. The CDR3 is 13 amino acids. The CDR3 region has the DNA TGTGCCAGCTCACCAGGGGGCGGGGAGACCCAGTACTTC. Protein sequence: CASSPGGGETQYF.

The CDR3 DNA reads TGCAGCGTTGAAGTGGCCCAATACGAGCAGTACTTC. Protein product: CSVEVAQYEQYF. The chain is built from TRBV29-1 and TRBJ2-7; D is unclear. The CDR3 loop spans 12 amino acids. Germline loops: CDR1 SQVTM, CDR2 ANQGSEA. V was cut by 1 base and J by 4 bases, with 8 bases left in between.

This clone was seen a handful of times. This specimen includes other DNA sequences encoding the same CDR3. The chain is built from TRBV20-1 and TRBJ1-1; no reliable D call. The CDR3 is 11 residues long. The V end lost 3 bases, the J end lost 4 bases, and 6 bases lay between the germline ends. Germline lookup yields CDR1 DFQATT and CDR2 SNEGSKA (reference sequence). Here the CDR3 DNA reads TGCAGTGCTAGCGGGGTCACTGAAGCTTTCTTT. Its translation: CSASGVTEAFF.

This clone was recorded once. The V gene is TRBV5-6, the J gene TRBJ2-1, with TRBD1 matching 9 bases. With 4 bases clipped from V and 6 bases from J, the junction kept 5 bases outside the gene matches. The CDR3 is 14 residues long. From germline, CDR1 is SGHDT and CDR2 YYEEEE. The CDR3 bases are TGTGCCAGCAGCCAACCGGGACAGGGCAATGAGCAGTTCTTC. Its translation is CASSQPGQGNEQFF.

The genes are TRBV5-1 and TRBJ1-4; D is ambiguous. The CDR3 is made up of 14 amino acids. Germline CDR1 and CDR2: SGHRS and YFSETQ. Deletions cut 4 bases from V and 3 bases from J, with 10 bases between. Here the CDR3 reads CASSREGSNEKLFF. As DNA, the CDR3 is TGCGCCAGCAGCCGGGAGGGCTCTAATGAAAAACTGTTTTTT.

This clone was observed a few times. Written as DNA, the CDR3 is TGTGCCTGGCTAGAGGAGTCCGGAAACACCATATATTTT. Protein product: CAWLEESGNTIYF. The chain joins TRBV30 to TRBJ1-3, with D hard to call. Germline V gives CDR1 GTSNPN, CDR2 SVGIG (reference sequence). Trimming removed 5 bases from V and 4 bases from J, with 12 bases in between. This CDR3 is built from 13 residues.

In its sample, this clone was seen many times. The chain couples TRBV20-1 to TRBJ1-1; D not certain. V was pared by 5 bases and J by 7 bases, with 11 bases between. CDR3 length: 11 residues. Germline lookup yields CDR1 DFQATT and CDR2 SNEGSKA (reference sequence). The CDR3 DNA reads as TGCAGTGCTGCTATGGGAATTGAAGCTTTCTTT. It yields the protein CSAAMGIEAFF.

The genes are TRBV30 and TRBJ2-1; 10 nucleotides agree with TRBD2. The germline V gene encodes CDR1 GTSNPN and CDR2 SVGIG (reference sequence). V shed 2 bases and J 4 bases; nucleotides not matched to a gene: 11. The CDR3 totals 17 residues. DNA for the CDR3: TGTGCCTGGAGTACCTACTCAGCGGGGGGGCTATACAATGAGCAGTTCTTC. Protein product: CAWSTYSAGGLYNEQFF.

This clone has more than one count but fewer than ten. This chain connects TRBV4-1 to TRBJ1-3; TRBD1 matches at 7 bases. CDR3 length equals 15 residues. The germline V gene encodes CDR1 MGHRA and CDR2 YSYEKL. The V gene end was trimmed by 1 base and the J gene end by 3 bases; junction bases not matched to a gene: 3. This CDR3 reads CASSQGAGGGNTIYF. CDR3 coding DNA: TGCGCCAGCAGCCAAGGGGCAGGGGGTGGAAACACCATATATTTT.

J is TRBJ2-7 and V is TRBV20-1; D not resolved. The CDR3 loop spans 11 amino acids. V was clipped by 3 bases and J by 3 bases, with 6 bases between them. Germline assignment: CDR1 DFQATT and CDR2 SNEGSKA (reference sequence). CDR3 sequence: CSASFSYEQYF. Here the CDR3 DNA reads TGCAGTGCTAGCTTCAGCTACGAGCAGTACTTC.

V usage is TRBV7-3 and J usage is TRBJ2-7; D not certain. CDR1 and CDR2 from the germline V gene are SGHTA and FQGTGA. The CDR3 covers 15 residues. Trimming shortened V by 5 bases and J by 7 bases, and 21 bases separated the two germline ends. CDR3 sequence reads: CASSEVPGPISEQYF. In DNA, the CDR3 is TGTGCCAGCAGCGAGGTCCCAGGACCTATCTCTGAGCAGTACTTC.

The chain combines TRBV30 with TRBJ2-3; 14 bases are a match to TRBD2. The CDR3 consists of 16 residues. Looked up from germline, CDR1 is GTSNPN and CDR2 is SVGIG (reference sequence). The V segment lost 4 bases and the J segment 4 bases; nucleotides outside the gene matches: 7. CDR3: CAWTLGLAGVADTQYF. The CDR3, as DNA: TGTGCCTGGACCTTGGGACTAGCGGGAGTAGCAGATACGCAGTATTTT. The full variable domain, its missing parts supplied by reference TRBV30 and TRBJ2-3, is SQTIHQWPATLVQPVGSPLSLECTVEGTSNPNLYWYRQAAGRGLQLLFYSVGIGQISSEVPQNLSASRPQDRQFILSSKKLLLSDSGFYLCAWTLGLAGVADTQYFGPGTRLTVL.

The chain recombines TRBV27 with TRBJ2-1; 11 nucleotides match TRBD1. Germline CDR1 MNHEY, CDR2 SMNVEV (reference sequence). After removal of 5 bases from V and 9 bases from J, the junction contained 15 bases not matched to a gene. The CDR3 is 17 residues long. DNA for the CDR3: TGTGCCAGCAGTAGCTGGGGGTGGGGACAGGGGGATAGTGAGCAGTTCTTC. Amino acids: CASSSWGWGQGDSEQFF.

This clone has a single count. The CDR3 bases are TGTGCCAGCAGCTCCGGGGGCGCAGGCAATCAGCCCCAGCATTTT. It encodes CASSSGGAGNQPQHF. This rearrangement joins TRBV7-8 to TRBJ1-5; weak D call: TRBD1 (6 bases). V shed 4 bases and J shed 2 bases, with 12 bases lying between them. CDR1 SGHVS and CDR2 FQNEAQ come from the germline V gene. The CDR3 consists of 15 residues.

The genes are TRBV18 and TRBJ2-1; D is ambiguous. V gave up 1 base and J gave up 1 base, with 5 bases separating them. Germline V gene sequence: CDR1 KGHSH, CDR2 LQKENI. This CDR3 region has 14 residues. The CDR3 DNA sequence: TGTGCCAGCTCACCACAAAGGTCCTACAATGAGCAGTTCTTC. It is translated as CASSPQRSYNEQFF.

The CDR3 DNA is TGTGCCATCAGTGAAAGTGCAGATACTAATGAAAAACTGTTTTTT. This gives the protein CAISESADTNEKLFF. J is TRBJ1-4 and V is TRBV10-3, with D unresolved. Germline assignment: CDR1 ENHRY and CDR2 SYGVKD. The germline V and J ends were trimmed by 3 bases and 2 bases, with 10 bases remaining between them. The CDR3 contains 15 residues.

The chain uses TRBV6-5 and TRBJ1-2; a possible D gene is TRBD1 (6 bases). Germline V lookup: CDR1 MNHEY, CDR2 SVGAGI. Trimming took 7 bases from V and 2 from J, leaving 17 bases between them. CDR3 length equals 15 residues. CDR3 sequence (DNA): TGTGCCAGCATCCCCTCCGAGGGGGTAAACTATGGCTACACCTTC. Translation: CASIPSEGVNYGYTF.

V and J are TRBV6-1 and TRBJ1-2, with 12 bases fitting TRBD1. The CDR3 loop spans 16 amino acids. The V gene's germline CDR1 is MNHNS and CDR2 SASEGT. Trimming cost V 2 bases and J 7 bases; bases outside gene matches: 8. The CDR3: CASSETGTGGRGGYTF. The CDR3 DNA is TGTGCCAGCAGTGAAACCGGGACAGGGGGCCGGGGTGGCTACACCTTC.

The rearrangement joins TRBV21-1 to TRBJ2-4; TRBD1 was called by the table and not checked on the DNA. TRBV21-1 corresponds to a pseudogene. This CDR3 has 14 amino acids. The CDR3: CASSKAWTGNIQYF. DNA of the CDR3: TGTGCCAGCAGCAAAGCGTGGACAGGAAACATTCAGTACTTC.